A single sample is the source of the 20 T cell receptor beta chains below, sequenced in a study of human T cells and chemical hapten exposure. The sample's time point: pre-sensitization, week 0. The treatment: therapeutic diphenylcyclopropenone sensitization with weekly scalp DPC. Each CDR3 protein gets one entry after TCRdb re-called the RACE reads with MiXCR. Of about 80,000 distinct CDR3 sequences in the sample, 14% were seen once. The specimen was whole blood, collected in connection with sensitization to the hapten diphenylcyclopropenone (DPC). These receptors came from a woman aged 50 to 65 with alopecia areata. Some clones in this sample may be carry-over from other donors' samples.

In its sample, this clonotype was seen many times. This chain links TRBV7-6 with TRBJ1-4; D unclear. Trimming removed 4 bases at V and 7 bases at J, with 10 bases between. This CDR3 is 13 amino acids long. Germline V gene lookup returns CDR1 SGHVS and CDR2 FNYEAQ. Here the CDR3 DNA reads TGTGCCAGCAGCTCTCGGGCCTTTGAAAAACTGTTTTTT. Protein: CASSSRAFEKLFF.

The genes are TRBV2 and TRBJ1-5; D call uncertain. CDR1 and CDR2 (germline): SNHLY, FYNNEI. V lost 4 bases, J lost 1 base, and 20 bases lay in between. CDR3 size: 18 residues. Written as DNA, the CDR3 is TGTGCCAGCAGTGTGATACCGACGATGGGGAGCAGCAATCAGCCCCAGCATTTT. It specifies CASSVIPTMGSSNQPQHF.

The chain combines TRBV12-3 or TRBV12-4 with TRBJ1-1; D is ambiguous. The V and J ends lost 5 bases and 5 bases respectively, with 15 bases between them. The CDR3 totals 14 residues. The DNA for the CDR3 is TGTGCCAGCAGTAGGGATCTAACGGGGACTGAAGCTTTCTTT. As protein: CASSRDLTGTEAFF.

Here the CDR3 reads CASSPGLSYEQYF. The CDR3 DNA reads TGTGCCAGCTCACCGGGCCTTTCCTACGAGCAGTACTTC. The V and J genes are TRBV18 and TRBJ2-7; D remains ambiguous. V dropped 3 bases and J dropped 1 base, with 7 bases sitting between them. Per the germline V gene, CDR1 is KGHSH and CDR2 is LQKENI. The CDR3 spans 13 residues.

This clonotype was seen at least ten times. The chain couples TRBV15 to TRBJ1-5, with a tentative D call TRBD1 (5 bases). Per the germline V gene, CDR1 is LNHNV and CDR2 is YYDKDF (reference sequence). There are 16 residues in the CDR3. With 0 bases removed from V and 3 bases from J, the gap between germline ends came to 12 bases. The DNA of the CDR3 is TGTGCCACCAGCAGAGATACAGACAGATACAATCAGCCCCAGCATTTT. Amino acids: CATSRDTDRYNQPQHF.

This clonotype was seen repeatedly, ten times or more. This chain uses TRBV20-1 with TRBJ2-2; TRBD2 matches 9 bases. The CDR3 extends over 15 amino acids. Germline CDR1 and CDR2: DFQATT and SNEGSKA (reference sequence). V lost 4 bases and J lost 5; bases outside the gene matches: 8. CDR3 sequence (DNA): TGCAGTGCTAAGAAAGCGGGAGGACCAACCGGGGAGCTGTTTTTT. Its translation: CSAKKAGGPTGELFF.

This clonotype was seen at least ten times. The chain couples TRBV3-1 to TRBJ1-6; D is undetermined. The CDR3 runs 13 residues. V lost 8 bases to trimming and J lost 10 bases, with 15 bases between them. Germline assignment: CDR1 LGHDT and CDR2 YNNKEL (reference sequence). CDR3 loop: CASGKVGGSPLHF. In DNA, the CDR3 is TGTGCCAGCGGTAAGGTGGGCGGCTCACCCCTCCACTTT.

This clonotype was seen a handful of times. The chain is built from TRBV29-1 and TRBJ2-5; 9 positions agree with TRBD1. Per the germline V gene, CDR1 is SQVTM and CDR2 is ANQGSEA. CDR3 size: 11 residues. The junction had 2 bases not matched to a gene; V was cut back by 7 bases and J by 5 bases. The CDR3 protein is CSGGTGETQYF. The DNA for the CDR3 is TGCAGCGGAGGGACAGGGGAGACCCAGTACTTC.

The J gene is TRBJ2-3, the V gene TRBV7-6; D is unclear. Per germline, CDR1 SGHVS and CDR2 FNYEAQ. Trimming removed 2 bases from V and 2 bases from J, with 5 bases in between. This CDR3 has 13 residues. Written as DNA, the CDR3 is TGTGCCAGCAGCTTAAAGGACACAGATACGCAGTATTTT. Its translation: CASSLKDTDTQYF.

The chain recombines TRBV19 with TRBJ1-1, with D possibly TRBD1 on 6 matching bases. Germline CDR1 is LNHDA and CDR2 is SQIVND (reference sequence). The CDR3 consists of 16 residues. Trimming removed 7 bases from V and 6 bases from J, with 24 bases in between. CDR3 coding DNA: TGTGCCAGTACCCGTAGGGGAGGACAGCCAAGCTCTGAAGCTTTCTTT. Translating it yields CASTRRGGQPSSEAFF.

Only a few counts were recorded for this clonotype. V and J are TRBV9 and TRBJ2-1; D possibly corresponds to TRBD2 (6 bases). Germline V gives CDR1 SGDLS, CDR2 YYNGEE. The CDR3 length is 16 residues. Trimming removed 4 bases at V and 0 bases at J, with 14 bases between. The CDR3 DNA reads TGTGCCAGCAGCCTCTTGGGGGGAAACTCCTACAATGAGCAGTTCTTC. This gives the protein CASSLLGGNSYNEQFF.

CDR3 in amino acids: CASSQDPTGRRYEQYF. The CDR3 DNA follows: TGCGCCAGCAGCCAAGATCCCACAGGGCGACGCTACGAGCAGTACTTC. The chain is built from TRBV4-1 and TRBJ2-7; TRBD1 is a possible D gene (6 bases). This CDR3 has 16 amino acids. Germline V gene sequence: CDR1 MGHRA, CDR2 YSYEKL. V dropped 0 bases and J dropped 3 bases, with 15 bases sitting between them.

The chain uses TRBV4-3 and TRBJ1-2; the match to TRBD1 covers 8 bases. J lost 4 bases, V lost 0 bases, and 7 bases had no gene match. This CDR3 comprises 16 residues. Germline V lookup: CDR1 LGHNA, CDR2 YSLEER. The DNA of the CDR3 is TGCGCCAGCAGCCAAGACGGGACAGGTTCGGTCTATGGCTACACCTTC. This codes for CASSQDGTGSVYGYTF.

This clonotype turned up a few times. V and J are TRBV6-1 and TRBJ2-5, with 8 bases fitting TRBD2. Trimming removed 5 bases from V and 5 bases from J; junction bases left unmatched: 10. Looked up from germline, CDR1 is MNHNS and CDR2 is SASEGT. The CDR3 totals 15 residues. In nucleotides, the CDR3 is TGTGCCAGCAGTTATTTCGGGAGGGCCGGGGAGACCCAGTACTTC. Translation gives CASSYFGRAGETQYF.

This clonotype appeared a few times. The V and J genes are TRBV7-9 and TRBJ1-4; D gene uncertain. V lost 5 bases and J lost 8, with 18 bases in between. The CDR3 loop spans 15 amino acids. The germline V gene encodes CDR1 SEHNR and CDR2 FQNEAQ (reference sequence). The CDR3 DNA is TGTGCCAGCAGCCCTACCCAGGAAGCCCTCGAAAAACTGTTTTTT. It codes for CASSPTQEALEKLFF.

To note about this clonotype: The CDR3 does not end in the conserved phenylalanine or tryptophan, so this is likely a read error. The V gene is TRBV12-3 or TRBV12-4, the J gene TRBJ2-1, with D uncertain. The CDR3 spans 12 residues. V lost 1 base to trimming and J lost 6 bases, with 4 bases between them. In DNA form, the CDR3 reads TGTGCCAGCAGTTTAGAGCGCAATGAGCAGTTCTCC. It encodes CASSLERNEQFS.

The table lists this clonotype with a few counts. The rearrangement joins TRBV18 to TRBJ1-1, with unresolved D. Germline lookup yields CDR1 KGHSH and CDR2 LQKENI. V shed 1 base and J shed 1 base, with 10 bases lying between them. CDR3 length: 15 amino acids. In nucleotides, the CDR3 is TGTGCCAGCTCACCACAGTCACAGACGAACACTGAAGCTTTCTTT. Protein product: CASSPQSQTNTEAFF.

V gene TRBV6-6 combines with J gene TRBJ2-3, with TRBD2 matching 15 bases. CDR3 length equals 17 residues. From germline, CDR1 is MNHNY and CDR2 SVGAGI (reference sequence). Trimming removed 2 bases from V and 2 bases from J; junction bases left unmatched: 2. The CDR3 DNA sequence: TGTGCCAGCAGTTACGGGACTAGCGGGAGGCCCACAGATACGCAGTATTTT. This translates into CASSYGTSGRPTDTQYF.

In its sample, this clonotype was seen many times. The chain links TRBV18 to TRBJ2-3; no reliable D call. Between the trimmed V and J ends, which lost 4 bases and 2 bases, there was a span of 4 bases. Germline V gene lookup returns CDR1 KGHSH and CDR2 LQKENI. This CDR3 contains 12 residues. The CDR3 spells CASSQYTDTQYF. The CDR3 bases are TGTGCCAGCTCACAGTACACAGATACGCAGTATTTT. Based on the CDR3 plus reference TRBV18 and TRBJ2-3, the full variable domain is NAGVMQNPRHLVRRRGQEARLRCSPMKGHSHVYWYRQLPEEGLKFMVYLQKENIIDESGMPKERFSAEFPKEGPSILRIQQVVRGDSAAYFCASSQYTDTQYFGPGTRLTVL.

A word on this clonotype: Being one base from a much bigger clone, this may be a read error. Without the conserved terminal phenylalanine or tryptophan, this CDR3 likely stems from a read error. V is TRBV7-6 and J is TRBJ2-2; TRBD2 agrees at 12 bases. Germline V gene lookup returns CDR1 SGHVS and CDR2 FNYEAQ. After removal of 4 bases from V and 4 bases from J, the junction contained 4 bases not matched to a gene. This CDR3 has 16 amino acids. The CDR3 reads CASSSGLAGITGELFI. CDR3 nucleotides: TGTGCCAGCAGCTCTGGACTAGCGGGGATCACCGGGGAGCTGTTTATT.